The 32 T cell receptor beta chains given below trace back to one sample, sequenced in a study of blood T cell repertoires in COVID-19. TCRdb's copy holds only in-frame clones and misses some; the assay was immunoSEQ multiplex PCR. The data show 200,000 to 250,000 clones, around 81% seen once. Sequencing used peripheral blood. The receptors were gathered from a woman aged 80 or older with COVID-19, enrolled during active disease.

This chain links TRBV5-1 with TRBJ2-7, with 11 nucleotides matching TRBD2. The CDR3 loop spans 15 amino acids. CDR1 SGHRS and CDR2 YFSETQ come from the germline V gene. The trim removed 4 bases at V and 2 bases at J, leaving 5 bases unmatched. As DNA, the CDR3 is TGCGCCAGCAGCCCCGGGACTAGCGGACCCTACGAGCAGTACTTC. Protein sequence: CASSPGTSGPYEQYF.

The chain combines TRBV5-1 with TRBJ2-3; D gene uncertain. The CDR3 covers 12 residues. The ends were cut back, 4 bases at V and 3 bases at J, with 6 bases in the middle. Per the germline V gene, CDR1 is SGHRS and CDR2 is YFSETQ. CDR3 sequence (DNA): TGCGCCAGCAGCGCGGAGACAGATACGCAGTATTTT. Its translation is CASSAETDTQYF.

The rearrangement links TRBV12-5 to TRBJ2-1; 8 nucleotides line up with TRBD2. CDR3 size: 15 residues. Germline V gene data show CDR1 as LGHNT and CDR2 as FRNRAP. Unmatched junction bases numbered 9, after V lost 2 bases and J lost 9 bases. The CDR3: CASGLTLAAHGEQFF. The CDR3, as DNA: TGTGCTAGTGGTTTGACACTAGCGGCGCACGGTGAGCAGTTCTTC. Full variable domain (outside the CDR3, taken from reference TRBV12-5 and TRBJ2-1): DARVTQTPRHKVTEMGQEVTMRCQPILGHNTVFWYRQTMMQGLELLAYFRNRAPLDDSGMPKDRFSAEMPDATLATLKIQPSEPRDSAVYFCASGLTLAAHGEQFFGPGTRLTVL.

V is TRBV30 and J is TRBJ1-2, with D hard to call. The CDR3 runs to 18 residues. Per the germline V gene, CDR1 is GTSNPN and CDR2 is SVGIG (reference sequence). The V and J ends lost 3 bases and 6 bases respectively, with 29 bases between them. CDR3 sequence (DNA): TGTGCCTGGAGCTTTCGGGTCCTCGCAGAAACAGAGGGTCATGGCTACACCTTC. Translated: CAWSFRVLAETEGHGYTF.

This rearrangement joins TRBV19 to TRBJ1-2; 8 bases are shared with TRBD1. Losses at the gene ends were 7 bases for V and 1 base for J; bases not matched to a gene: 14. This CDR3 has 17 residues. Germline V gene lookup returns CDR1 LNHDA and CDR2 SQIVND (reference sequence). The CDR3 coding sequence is TGTGCCAGTACCCTGGGGCAGGGGGCAACTCTTAACTATGGCTACACCTTC. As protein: CASTLGQGATLNYGYTF.

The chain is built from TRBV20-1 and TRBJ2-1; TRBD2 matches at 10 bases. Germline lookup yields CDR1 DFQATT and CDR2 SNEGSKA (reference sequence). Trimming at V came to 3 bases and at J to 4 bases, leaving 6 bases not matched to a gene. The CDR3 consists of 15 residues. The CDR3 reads CSASGSSGGYNEQFF. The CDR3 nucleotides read TGCAGTGCTAGTGGATCTAGCGGGGGTTACAATGAGCAGTTCTTC.

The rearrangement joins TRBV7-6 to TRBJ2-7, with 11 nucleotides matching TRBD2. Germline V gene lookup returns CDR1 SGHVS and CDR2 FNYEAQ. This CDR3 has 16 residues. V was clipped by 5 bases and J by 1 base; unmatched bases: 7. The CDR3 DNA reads TGTGCCAGCAGCCCTAGCGGGGGGACTCATTCCTACGAGCAGTACTTC. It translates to CASSPSGGTHSYEQYF.

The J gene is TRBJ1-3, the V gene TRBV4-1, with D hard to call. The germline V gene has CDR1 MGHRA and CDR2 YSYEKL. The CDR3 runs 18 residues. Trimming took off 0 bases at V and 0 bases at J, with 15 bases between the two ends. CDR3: CASSQDFRYGVSGNTIYF. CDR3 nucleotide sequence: TGCGCCAGCAGCCAAGATTTTCGCTACGGAGTCTCTGGAAACACCATATATTTT.

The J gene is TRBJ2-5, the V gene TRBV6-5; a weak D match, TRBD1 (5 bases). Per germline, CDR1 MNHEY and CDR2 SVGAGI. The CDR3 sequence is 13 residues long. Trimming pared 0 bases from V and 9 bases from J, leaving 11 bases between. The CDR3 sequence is CASSYSRTRAQYF. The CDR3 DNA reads TGTGCCAGCAGTTACTCGCGGACAAGGGCCCAGTACTTC.

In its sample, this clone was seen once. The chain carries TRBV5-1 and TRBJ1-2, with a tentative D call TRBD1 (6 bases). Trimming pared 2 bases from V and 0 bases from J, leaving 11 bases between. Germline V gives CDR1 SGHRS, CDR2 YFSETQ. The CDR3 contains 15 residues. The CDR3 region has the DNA TGCGCCAGCAGCTTCTCAGGGGATGCTAACTATGGCTACACCTTC. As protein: CASSFSGDANYGYTF.

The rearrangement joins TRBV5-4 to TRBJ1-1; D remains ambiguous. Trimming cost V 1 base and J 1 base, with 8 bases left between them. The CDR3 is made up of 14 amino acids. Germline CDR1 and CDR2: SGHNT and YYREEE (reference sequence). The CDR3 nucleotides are TGTGCCAGCAGCTTGCAAGGCGGGAACACTGAAGCTTTCTTT. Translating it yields CASSLQGGNTEAFF.

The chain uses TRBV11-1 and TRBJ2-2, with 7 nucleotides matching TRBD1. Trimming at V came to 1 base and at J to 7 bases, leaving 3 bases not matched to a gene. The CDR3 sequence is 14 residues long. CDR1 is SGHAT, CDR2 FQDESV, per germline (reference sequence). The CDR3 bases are TGTGCCAGCAGCTTAGTACAGGGGATCGGGGAGCTGTTTTTT. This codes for CASSLVQGIGELFF.

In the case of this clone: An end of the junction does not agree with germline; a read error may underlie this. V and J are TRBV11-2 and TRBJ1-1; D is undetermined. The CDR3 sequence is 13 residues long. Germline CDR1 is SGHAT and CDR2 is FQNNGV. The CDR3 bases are TGTGCCAGCAGCTTAGATAGAGGCCCCCGGCGGGATTTT. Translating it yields CASSLDRGPRRDF.

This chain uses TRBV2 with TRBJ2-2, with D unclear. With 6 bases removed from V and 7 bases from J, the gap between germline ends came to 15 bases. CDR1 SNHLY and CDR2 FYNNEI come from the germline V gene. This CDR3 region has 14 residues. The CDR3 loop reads CASSFFAPGGELFF. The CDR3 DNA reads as TGTGCCAGCAGCTTTTTCGCCCCGGGCGGGGAGCTGTTTTTT.

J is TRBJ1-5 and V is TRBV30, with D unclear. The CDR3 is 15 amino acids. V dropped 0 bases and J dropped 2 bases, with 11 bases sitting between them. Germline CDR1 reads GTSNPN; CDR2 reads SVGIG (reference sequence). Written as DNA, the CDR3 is TGTGCCTGGAGTGTACGAGGGAGAGGCAATCAGCCCCAGCATTTT. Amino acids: CAWSVRGRGNQPQHF.

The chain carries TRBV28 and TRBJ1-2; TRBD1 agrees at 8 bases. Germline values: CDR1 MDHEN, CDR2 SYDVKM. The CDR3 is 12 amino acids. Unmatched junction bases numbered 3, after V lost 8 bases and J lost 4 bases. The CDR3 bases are TGTGCCAGCGGGCAGGGGGCCTATGGCTACACCTTC. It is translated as CASGQGAYGYTF.

The CDR3 loop reads CASRGQGVMSNQPQHF. The CDR3 region has the DNA TGTGCCAGCAGGGGACAGGGGGTAATGAGCAATCAGCCCCAGCATTTT. The chain links TRBV28 to TRBJ1-5; 11 bases are a match to TRBD1. Trimming at V came to 6 bases and at J to 1 base, leaving 5 bases not matched to a gene. CDR3 length: 16 amino acids. Germline CDR1 is MDHEN and CDR2 is SYDVKM.

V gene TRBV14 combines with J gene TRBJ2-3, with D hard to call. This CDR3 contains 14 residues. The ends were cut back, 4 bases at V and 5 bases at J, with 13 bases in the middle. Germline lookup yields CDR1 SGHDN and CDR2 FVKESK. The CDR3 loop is CASSRLIGEDTQYF. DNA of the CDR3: TGTGCCAGCAGCCGCCTTATCGGAGAAGATACGCAGTATTTT.

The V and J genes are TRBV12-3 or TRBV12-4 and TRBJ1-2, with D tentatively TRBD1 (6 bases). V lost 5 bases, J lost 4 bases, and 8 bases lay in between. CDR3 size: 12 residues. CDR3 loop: CASSDRPYGYTF. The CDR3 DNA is TGTGCCAGCAGTGACAGGCCCTATGGCTACACCTTC.

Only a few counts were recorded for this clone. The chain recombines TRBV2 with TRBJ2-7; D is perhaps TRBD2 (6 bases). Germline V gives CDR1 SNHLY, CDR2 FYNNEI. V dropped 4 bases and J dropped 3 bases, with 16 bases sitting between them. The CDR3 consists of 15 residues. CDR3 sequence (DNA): TGTGCCAGCAGTGTTGGGGGGAAAAAAGGCTACGAGCAGTACTTC. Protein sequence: CASSVGGKKGYEQYF.

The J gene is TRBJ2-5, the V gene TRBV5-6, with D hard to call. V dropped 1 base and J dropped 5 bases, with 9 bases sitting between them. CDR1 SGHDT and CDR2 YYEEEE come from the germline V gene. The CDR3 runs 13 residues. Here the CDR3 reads CASSLLARETQYF. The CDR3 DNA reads TGTGCCAGCAGCTTGTTAGCTAGGGAGACCCAGTACTTC.

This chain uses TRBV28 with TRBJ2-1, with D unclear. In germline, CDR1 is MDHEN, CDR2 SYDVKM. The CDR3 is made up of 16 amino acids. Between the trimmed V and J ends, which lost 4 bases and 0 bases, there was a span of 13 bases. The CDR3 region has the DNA TGTGCCAGCAGTTCCACCCGGGTCCTCTCCTACAATGAGCAGTTCTTC. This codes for CASSSTRVLSYNEQFF.

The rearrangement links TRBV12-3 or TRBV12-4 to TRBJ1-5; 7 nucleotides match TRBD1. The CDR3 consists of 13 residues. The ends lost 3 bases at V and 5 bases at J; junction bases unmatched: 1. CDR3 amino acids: CASSLTGYQPQHF. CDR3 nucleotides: TGTGCCAGCAGTTTGACAGGGTATCAGCCCCAGCATTTT.

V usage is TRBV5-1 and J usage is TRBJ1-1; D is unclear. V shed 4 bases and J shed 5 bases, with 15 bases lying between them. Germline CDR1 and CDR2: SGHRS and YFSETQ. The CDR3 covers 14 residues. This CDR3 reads CASSREGGGTEAFF. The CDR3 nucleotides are TGCGCCAGCAGCCGGGAGGGTGGCGGAACTGAAGCTTTCTTT.

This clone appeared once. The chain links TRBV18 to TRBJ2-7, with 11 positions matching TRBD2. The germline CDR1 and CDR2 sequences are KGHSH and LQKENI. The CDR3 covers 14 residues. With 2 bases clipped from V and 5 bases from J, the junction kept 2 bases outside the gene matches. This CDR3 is CASSPTSGSNEQYF. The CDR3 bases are TGTGCCAGCTCACCAACTAGCGGGAGTAACGAGCAGTACTTC.

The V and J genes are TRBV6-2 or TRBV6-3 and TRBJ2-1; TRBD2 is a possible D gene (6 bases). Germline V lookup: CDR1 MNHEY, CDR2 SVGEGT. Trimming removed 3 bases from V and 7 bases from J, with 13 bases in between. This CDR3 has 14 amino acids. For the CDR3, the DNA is TGTGCCAGCAGTTATTCGGGACTGGCAAATGAGCAGTTCTTC. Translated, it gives CASSYSGLANEQFF.

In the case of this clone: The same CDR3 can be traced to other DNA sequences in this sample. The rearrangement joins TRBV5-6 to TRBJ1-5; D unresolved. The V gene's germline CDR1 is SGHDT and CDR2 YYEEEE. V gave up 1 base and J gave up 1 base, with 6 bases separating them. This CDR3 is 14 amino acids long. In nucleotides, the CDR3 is TGTGCCAGCAGCTTGAGAGGGAGCAATCAGCCCCAGCATTTT. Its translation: CASSLRGSNQPQHF. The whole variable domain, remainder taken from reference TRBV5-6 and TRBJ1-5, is DAGVTQSPTHLIKTRGQQVTLRCSPKSGHDTVSWYQQALGQGPQFIFQYYEEEERQRGNFPDRFSGHQFPNYSSELNVNALLLGDSALYLCASSLRGSNQPQHFGDGTRLSIL.

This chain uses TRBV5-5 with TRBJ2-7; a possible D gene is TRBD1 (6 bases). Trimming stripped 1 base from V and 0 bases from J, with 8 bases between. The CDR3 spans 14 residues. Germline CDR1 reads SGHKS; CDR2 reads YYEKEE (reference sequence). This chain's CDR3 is CASSLQGSSYEQYF. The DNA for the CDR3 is TGTGCCAGCAGCTTGCAGGGGTCCTCCTACGAGCAGTACTTC.

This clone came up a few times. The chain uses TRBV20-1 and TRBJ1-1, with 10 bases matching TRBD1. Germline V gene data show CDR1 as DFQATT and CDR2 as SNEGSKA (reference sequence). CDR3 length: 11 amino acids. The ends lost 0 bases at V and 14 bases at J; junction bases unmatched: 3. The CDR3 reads CSARDDRGQFF. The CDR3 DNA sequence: TGCAGTGCTAGAGACGACAGGGGGCAGTTCTTT.

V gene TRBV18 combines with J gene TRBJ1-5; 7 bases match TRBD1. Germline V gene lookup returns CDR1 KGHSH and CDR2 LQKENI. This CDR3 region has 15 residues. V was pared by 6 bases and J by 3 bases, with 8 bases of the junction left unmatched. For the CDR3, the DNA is TGTGCCAGCTCGTCCGGGACAGCTCACAATCAGCCCCAGCATTTT. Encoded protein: CASSSGTAHNQPQHF.

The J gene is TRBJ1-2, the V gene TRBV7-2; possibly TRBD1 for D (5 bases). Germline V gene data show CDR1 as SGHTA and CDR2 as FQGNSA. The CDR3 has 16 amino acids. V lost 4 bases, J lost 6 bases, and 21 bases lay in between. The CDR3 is CASSSTTGGSLDGYTF. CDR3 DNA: TGTGCCAGCAGCTCCACTACCGGGGGGTCGCTCGATGGCTACACCTTC.

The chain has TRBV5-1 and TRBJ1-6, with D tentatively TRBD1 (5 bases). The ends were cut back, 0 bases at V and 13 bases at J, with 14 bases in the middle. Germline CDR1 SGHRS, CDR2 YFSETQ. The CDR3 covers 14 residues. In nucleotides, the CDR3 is TGCGCCAGCAGCTTGGGCGGGACGGAGCTTCCCCTCCACTTT. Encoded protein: CASSLGGTELPLHF.